One TCR beta chain is described in this entry. Its antigen is still unknown. Clones were read by immunoSEQ multiplex PCR, and TCRdb kept only the in-frame ones, dropping some. Of around 1.1 million clones listed, roughly 77% were seen once; the top ten hold roughly 0.83%. The germline V and J ends were trimmed by 3 bases and 7 bases, with 18 bases remaining between them. CDR1 and CDR2 from the germline V gene are SGHDN and FVKESK. The CDR3 is made up of 15 amino acids. This entry belongs to a study of shared clonotypes between healthy human individuals. General study findings and limits: Compared with clonotypes that all four donors shared, non-shared clonotypes had lower generation probabilities.

The source of this sequence is a man between 18 and 35 years old in good health. Some clones in this sample may be carry-over from other donors' samples. The chain couples TRBV14 to TRBJ1-2; the D gene is possibly TRBD1 (5 bases). The specimen was memory CD4+ T cells from PBMCs. Subset indicated: CD45RA-negative fraction. The CDR3 DNA reads TGTGCCAGCAGCCATATGGCAGGGAGAAGACTTGGCTACACCTTC. This sequence encodes CASSHMAGRRLGYTF. The whole variable domain, remainder taken from reference TRBV14 and TRBJ1-2, is EAGVTQFPSHSVIEKGQTVTLRCDPISGHDNLYWYRRVMGKEIKFLLHFVKESKQDESGMPNNRFLAERTGGTYSTLKVQPAELEDSGVYFCASSHMAGRRLGYTFGSGTRLTVV.